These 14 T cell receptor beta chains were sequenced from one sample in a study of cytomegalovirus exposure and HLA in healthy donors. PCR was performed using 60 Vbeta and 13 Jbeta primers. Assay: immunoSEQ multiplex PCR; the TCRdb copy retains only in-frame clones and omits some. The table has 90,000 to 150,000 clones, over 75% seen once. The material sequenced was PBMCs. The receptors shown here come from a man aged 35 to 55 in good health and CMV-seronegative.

The CDR3 coding sequence is TGCGCCAGCAGCTTGGGGCCAGCCAAAAACATTCAGTACTTC. Its translation: CASSLGPAKNIQYF. The chain is built from TRBV5-1 and TRBJ2-4, with no clear D. V dropped 0 bases and J dropped 0 bases, with 4 bases sitting between them. Germline lookup yields CDR1 SGHRS and CDR2 YFSETQ. The CDR3 length is 14 residues. Based on the CDR3 plus reference TRBV5-1 and TRBJ2-4, the full variable domain is KAGVTQTPRYLIKTRGQQVTLSCSPISGHRSVSWYQQTPGQGLQFLFEYFSETQRNKGNFPGRFSGRQFSNSRSEMNVSTLELGDSALYLCASSLGPAKNIQYFGAGTRLSVL.

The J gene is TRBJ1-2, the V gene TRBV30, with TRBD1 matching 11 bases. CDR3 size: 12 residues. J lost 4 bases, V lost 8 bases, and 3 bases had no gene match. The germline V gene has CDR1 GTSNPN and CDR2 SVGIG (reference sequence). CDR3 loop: CARTGGIYGYTF. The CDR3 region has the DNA TGTGCCCGGACAGGGGGCATCTATGGCTACACCTTC.

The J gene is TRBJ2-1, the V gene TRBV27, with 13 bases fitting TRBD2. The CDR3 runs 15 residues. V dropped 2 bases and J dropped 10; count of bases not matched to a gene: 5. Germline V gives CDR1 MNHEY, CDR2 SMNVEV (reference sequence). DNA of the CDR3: TGTGCCAGCAGTTTAACTAGCGGGGGGGGCGGAGAGCAGTTCTTC. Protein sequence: CASSLTSGGGGEQFF.

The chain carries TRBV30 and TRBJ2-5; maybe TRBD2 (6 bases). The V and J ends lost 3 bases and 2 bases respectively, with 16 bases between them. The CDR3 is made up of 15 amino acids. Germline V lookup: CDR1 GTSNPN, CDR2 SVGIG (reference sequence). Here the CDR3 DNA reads TGTGCCTGGAGACGAGGCGGGGTACCACAAGAGACCCAGTACTTC. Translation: CAWRRGGVPQETQYF.

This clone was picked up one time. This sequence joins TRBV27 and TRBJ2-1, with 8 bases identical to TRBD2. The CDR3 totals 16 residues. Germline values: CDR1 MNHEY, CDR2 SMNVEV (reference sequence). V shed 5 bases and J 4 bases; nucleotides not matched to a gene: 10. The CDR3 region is CASSPATSAWYNEQFF. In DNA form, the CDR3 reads TGTGCCAGCAGTCCAGCGACTAGCGCCTGGTACAATGAGCAGTTCTTC.

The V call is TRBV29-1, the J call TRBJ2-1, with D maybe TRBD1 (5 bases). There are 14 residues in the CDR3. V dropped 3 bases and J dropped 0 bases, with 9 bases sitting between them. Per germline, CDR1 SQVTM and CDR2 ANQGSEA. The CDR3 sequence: CSVDRGRSYNEQFF. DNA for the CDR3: TGCAGCGTTGATAGGGGTCGCTCCTACAATGAGCAGTTCTTC.

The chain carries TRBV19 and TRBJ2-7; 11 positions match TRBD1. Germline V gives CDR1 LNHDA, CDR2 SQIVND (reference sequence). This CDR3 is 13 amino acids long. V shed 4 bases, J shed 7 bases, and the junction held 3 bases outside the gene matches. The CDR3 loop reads CASSTGQGVEQYF. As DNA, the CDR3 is TGTGCCAGTAGTACGGGACAGGGGGTTGAGCAGTACTTC.

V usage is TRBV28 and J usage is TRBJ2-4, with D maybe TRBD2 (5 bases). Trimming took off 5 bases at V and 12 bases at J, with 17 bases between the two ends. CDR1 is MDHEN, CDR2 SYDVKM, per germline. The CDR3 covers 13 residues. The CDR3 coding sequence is TGTGCCAGCAGTGCAGACACCAATGGGAGTCAGTACTTC. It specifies CASSADTNGSQYF. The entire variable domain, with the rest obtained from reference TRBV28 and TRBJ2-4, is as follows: DVKVTQSSRYLVKRTGEKVFLECVQDMDHENMFWYRQDPGLGLRLIYFSYDVKMKEKGDIPEGYSVSREKKERFSLILESASTNQTSMYLCASSADTNGSQYFGAGTRLSVL.

For the CDR3, the DNA is TGTGCCAGCAGCCCGCCGGGATTGGTCACCTACAATGAGCAGTTCTTC. Translation gives CASSPPGLVTYNEQFF. The chain carries TRBV14 and TRBJ2-1, with a tentative D call TRBD2 (5 bases). The V gene lost 4 bases and the J gene lost 2 bases, with 15 bases spanning the gap. Germline-derived CDR1 and CDR2 are SGHDN and FVKESK. The CDR3 has 16 amino acids.

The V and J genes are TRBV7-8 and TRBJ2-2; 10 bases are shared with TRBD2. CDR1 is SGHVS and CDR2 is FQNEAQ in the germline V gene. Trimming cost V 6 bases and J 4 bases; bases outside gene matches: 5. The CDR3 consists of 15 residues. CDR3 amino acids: CASRPAGGRTGELFF. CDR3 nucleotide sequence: TGTGCCAGCAGGCCAGCGGGGGGGCGCACCGGGGAGCTGTTTTTT.

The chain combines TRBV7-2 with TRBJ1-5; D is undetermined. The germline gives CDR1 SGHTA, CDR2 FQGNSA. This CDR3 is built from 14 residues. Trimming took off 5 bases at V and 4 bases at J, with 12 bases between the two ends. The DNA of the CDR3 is TGTGCCAGCAGCGGCCGGGAGAGAAATCAGCCCCAGCATTTT. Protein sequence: CASSGRERNQPQHF.

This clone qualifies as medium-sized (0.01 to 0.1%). Written as DNA, the CDR3 is TGTGCCACCAGCAGAGAGCGGGGGGGCACAGATACGCAGTATTTT. Protein sequence: CATSRERGGTDTQYF. The rearrangement joins TRBV15 to TRBJ2-3, with TRBD2 identical over 8 bases. Germline CDR1 LNHNV, CDR2 YYDKDF (reference sequence). The CDR3 totals 15 residues. Trimming took 0 bases from V and 1 from J; bases not matched to a gene: 0.

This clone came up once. The CDR3 is CASSIRRNTEAFF. As DNA, the CDR3 is TGTGCCAGTAGTATCCGCAGGAACACTGAAGCTTTCTTT. The V and J genes are TRBV19 and TRBJ1-1; D remains unclear. Trimming left V 3 bases short and J 1 base short, with 6 bases between. This CDR3 spans 13 amino acids. Germline V lookup: CDR1 LNHDA, CDR2 SQIVND (reference sequence).

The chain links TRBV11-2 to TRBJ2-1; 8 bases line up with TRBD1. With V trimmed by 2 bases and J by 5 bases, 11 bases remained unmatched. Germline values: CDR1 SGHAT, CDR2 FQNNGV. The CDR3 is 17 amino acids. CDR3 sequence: CASSLLLRQGIHNEQFF. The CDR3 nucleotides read TGTGCCAGCAGCTTACTGTTGAGACAGGGGATACACAATGAGCAGTTCTTC.